This T cell receptor beta chain emerged from a study of CD8 T cells in Susac syndrome. Random hexamers were used to reverse transcribe about 0.45 to 1 ug of RNA. Amplification of the TCR beta CDR3 was carried out by immunoSEQ multiplex PCR, which spanned a total of 54 Vbeta and 13 Jbeta segments. TCRdb processed the immunoSEQ multiplex PCR reads anew with MiXCR; each CDR3 protein has one entry. The sample contains about 150,000 distinct CDR3 sequences, approximately 96% of which appear only once. Sequencing of TCR beta was carried out in blood CD8+ and CD4+ T cells. The multiple sclerosis controls, all treatment-naive patients, had relapsing-remitting disease that was stable or active. CDR3 length: 14 residues. Germline V lookup: CDR1 SGHTA, CDR2 FQGNSA. Deletions cut 0 bases from V and 2 bases from J, with 7 bases between. In regard to this clonotype: Its antigen remains unidentified.

General study results and limits: The authors acknowledged that the study's TCR sequencing and HLA analysis involved relatively few individuals.

This TCR came from a human donor with multiple sclerosis. The sequencing sample was made of CD4+ T cells from PBMCs. This sequence joins TRBV7-2 and TRBJ2-5; D call uncertain. The DNA for the CDR3 is TGTGCCAGCAGCTTAGCGCTAGTACAAGAGACCCAGTACTTC. Residues: CASSLALVQETQYF.